The clone carrying this T cell receptor beta chain was seen a single time. Its antigen remains unknown. Here immunoSEQ multiplex PCR was the method, and the copy in TCRdb shows in-frame clones only, minus some. This table holds around 32,000 clones, 75% to 90% found once. Per germline, CDR1 SGHRS and CDR2 YFSETQ. Deletions cut 0 bases from V and 5 bases from J, with 6 bases between. CDR3 length: 13 residues. The sample originates from a study of T cells in narcolepsy. Study background: Donors had narcolepsy type 1 or type 2, or were healthy controls. General study findings and limits: Healthy controls reportedly lacked the autoreactive clonotypes serially found in patients' blood. In some patient and control memory CD4+ samples, autoreactive clones were absent. Comparing one patient's CSF and blood CD4+ clonotypes highlighted HCRT- and TRIB2-specific autoreactive clonotypes.

The sequence came from a human donor with narcolepsy. The J gene is TRBJ2-4, the V gene TRBV5-1; no firm D call. The sample comprised CD45RA- memory CD4+ T cells from PBMCs. The CDR3 protein is CASSLAAENIQYF. The DNA of the CDR3 is TGCGCCAGCAGCTTGGCCGCAGAAAACATTCAGTACTTC.